What follows is one TCR beta chain and its context. This sample stems from a study of control samples from healthy donors and cancer patients. CDR1 is KGHDR, CDR2 SFDVKD, per germline. CDR3 length: 16 residues. V lost 1 base, J lost 5 bases, and 13 bases lay in between. The table came from immunoSEQ multiplex PCR; TCRdb's copy has only in-frame clones and leaves some out. In the table there are roughly 130,000 clones, approximately 90% of which are singletons. The chain employs TRBV24-1 and TRBJ2-2; tentative D call: TRBD1 (5 bases). The material sequenced was blood. This receptor was obtained from a man aged 45 to 65 in good health. In nucleotides, the CDR3 is TGTGCCACCAGTGATTTAAGTACAGGAGTTACCGGGGAGCTGTTTTTT. Residues: CATSDLSTGVTGELFF.